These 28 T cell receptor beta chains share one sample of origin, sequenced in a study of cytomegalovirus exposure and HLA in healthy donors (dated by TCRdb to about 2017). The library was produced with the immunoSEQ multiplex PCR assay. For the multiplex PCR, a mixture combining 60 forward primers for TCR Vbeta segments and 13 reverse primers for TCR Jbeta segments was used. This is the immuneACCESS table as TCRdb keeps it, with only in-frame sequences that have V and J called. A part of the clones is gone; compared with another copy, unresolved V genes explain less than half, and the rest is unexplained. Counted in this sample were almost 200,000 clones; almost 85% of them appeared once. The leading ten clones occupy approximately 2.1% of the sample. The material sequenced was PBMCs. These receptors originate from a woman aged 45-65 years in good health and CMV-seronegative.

CDR3 protein: CASSLAQGARDTQYF. CDR3 in DNA: TGTGCCAGCAGCTTAGCTCAGGGGGCCAGAGATACGCAGTATTTT. The chain employs TRBV7-9 and TRBJ2-3, with 8 bases matching TRBD1. V lost 0 bases and J lost 5; bases outside the gene matches: 4. Germline values: CDR1 SEHNR, CDR2 FQNEAQ (reference sequence). The length of the CDR3 is 15 residues.

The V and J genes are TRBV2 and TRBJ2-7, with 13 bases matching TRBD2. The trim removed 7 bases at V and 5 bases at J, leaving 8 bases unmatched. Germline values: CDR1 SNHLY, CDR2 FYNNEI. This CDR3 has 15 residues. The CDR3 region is CASIIGTSGIDEQYF. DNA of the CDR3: TGTGCCAGCATTATTGGGACTAGCGGGATTGACGAGCAGTACTTC.

In DNA form, the CDR3 reads TGTGCCAGCAGCCAAGTTCCAGCGGGGCTGACAGATACGCAGTATTTT. Encoded protein: CASSQVPAGLTDTQYF. The gene calls are TRBV4-2 and TRBJ2-3; 7 bases are shared with TRBD2. From germline, CDR1 is LGHNA and CDR2 YNFKEQ. The J segment lost 3 bases and the V segment lost 1 base, leaving 7 bases of the junction unmatched. The CDR3 loop spans 16 amino acids.

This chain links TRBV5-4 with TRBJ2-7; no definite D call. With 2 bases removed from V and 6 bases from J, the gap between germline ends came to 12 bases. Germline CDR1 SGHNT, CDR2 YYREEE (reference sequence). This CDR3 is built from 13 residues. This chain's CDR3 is CASSLSLDSEQYF. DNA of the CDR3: TGTGCCAGCAGCTTATCTCTAGACTCCGAGCAGTACTTC.

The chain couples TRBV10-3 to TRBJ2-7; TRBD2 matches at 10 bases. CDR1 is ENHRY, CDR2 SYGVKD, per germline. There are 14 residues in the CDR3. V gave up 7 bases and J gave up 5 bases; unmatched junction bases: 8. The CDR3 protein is CAINPSGSPHEQYF. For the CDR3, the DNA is TGTGCCATCAACCCTAGCGGGAGCCCCCACGAGCAGTACTTC.

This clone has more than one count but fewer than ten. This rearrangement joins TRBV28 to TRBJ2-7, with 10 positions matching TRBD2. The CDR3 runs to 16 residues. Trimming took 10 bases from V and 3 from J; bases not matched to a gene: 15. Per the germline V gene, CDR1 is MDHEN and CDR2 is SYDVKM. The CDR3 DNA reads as TGTGCCACCTCTCTTATTAGCGGGAGGAACAACTACGAGCAGTACTTC. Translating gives CATSLISGRNNYEQYF.

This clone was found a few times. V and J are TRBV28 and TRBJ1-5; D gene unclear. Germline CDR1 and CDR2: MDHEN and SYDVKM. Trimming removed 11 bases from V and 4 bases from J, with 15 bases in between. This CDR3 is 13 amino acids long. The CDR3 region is CAAVQILNQPQHF. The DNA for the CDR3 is TGTGCCGCCGTGCAGATCCTTAATCAGCCCCAGCATTTT.

The CDR3 DNA is TGTGCTAGTGGCCGGGGACAGGGCACAGATACGCAGTATTTT. The encoded protein is CASGRGQGTDTQYF. V gene TRBV12-5 combines with J gene TRBJ2-3; 8 bases agree with TRBD1. CDR1 and CDR2 (germline): LGHNT, FRNRAP. The ends lost 6 bases at V and 1 base at J; junction bases unmatched: 3. CDR3 size: 14 residues.

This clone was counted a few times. CDR3 sequence: CASSSLAGYRLYNEQFF. The CDR3, as DNA: TGTGCCAGCAGCTCCTTGGCGGGTTACCGGCTCTACAATGAGCAGTTCTTC. The chain links TRBV5-4 to TRBJ2-1; a weak D match, TRBD2 (5 bases). V lost 3 bases to trimming and J lost 3 bases, with 19 bases between them. Per the germline V gene, CDR1 is SGHNT and CDR2 is YYREEE (reference sequence). The CDR3 has 17 residues.

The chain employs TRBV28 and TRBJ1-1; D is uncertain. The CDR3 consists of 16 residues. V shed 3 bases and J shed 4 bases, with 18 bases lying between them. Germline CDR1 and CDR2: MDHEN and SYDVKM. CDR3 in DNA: TGTGCCAGCAGTTTGTCAGGCGGGCGGAGGAGCACTGAAGCTTTCTTT. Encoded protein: CASSLSGGRRSTEAFF.

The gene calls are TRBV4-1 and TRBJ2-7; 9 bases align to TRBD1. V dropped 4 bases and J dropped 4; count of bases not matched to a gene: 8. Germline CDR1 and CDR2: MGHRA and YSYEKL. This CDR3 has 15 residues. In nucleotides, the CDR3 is TGCGCCAGCAGCCCCGGACAGGGGCGACCTTACGAGCAGTACTTC. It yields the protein CASSPGQGRPYEQYF.

In DNA, the CDR3 is TGTGCCAGCAGGACTAGCGGGACCAACATTCAGTACTTC. Residues: CASRTSGTNIQYF. The V and J genes are TRBV27 and TRBJ2-4, with TRBD2 matching over 11 bases. This CDR3 has 13 amino acids. Per germline, CDR1 MNHEY and CDR2 SMNVEV (reference sequence). V lost 6 bases and J lost 7; bases outside the gene matches: 2.

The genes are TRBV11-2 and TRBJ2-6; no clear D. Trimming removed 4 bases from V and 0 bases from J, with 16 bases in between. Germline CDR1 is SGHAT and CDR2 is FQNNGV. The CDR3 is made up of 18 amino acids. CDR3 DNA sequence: TGTGCCAGCAGCTCTCTCTCAGGATTCCTCTCTGGGGCCAACGTCCTGACTTTC. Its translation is CASSSLSGFLSGANVLTF.

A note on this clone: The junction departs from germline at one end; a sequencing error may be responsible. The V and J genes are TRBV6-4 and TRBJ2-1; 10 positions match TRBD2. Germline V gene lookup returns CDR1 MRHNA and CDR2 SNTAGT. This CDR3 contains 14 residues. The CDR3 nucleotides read TGTGCCAGCAACCAGCGGGGGGGACTGAATGGGCAGTTCTTC. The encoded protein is CASNQRGGLNGQFF.

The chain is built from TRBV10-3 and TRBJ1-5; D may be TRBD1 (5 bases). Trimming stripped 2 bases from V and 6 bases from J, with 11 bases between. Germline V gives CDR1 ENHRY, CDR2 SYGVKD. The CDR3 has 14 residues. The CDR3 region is CAISENGGVQPQHF. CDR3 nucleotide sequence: TGTGCCATCAGTGAGAATGGGGGGGTTCAGCCCCAGCATTTT.

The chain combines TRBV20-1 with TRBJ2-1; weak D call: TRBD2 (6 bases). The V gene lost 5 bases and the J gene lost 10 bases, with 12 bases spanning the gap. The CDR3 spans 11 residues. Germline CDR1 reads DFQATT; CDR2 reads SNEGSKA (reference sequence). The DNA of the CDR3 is TGCAGTGCTGATCTAGCGTGGGAGCAGTTCTTC. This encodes CSADLAWEQFF.

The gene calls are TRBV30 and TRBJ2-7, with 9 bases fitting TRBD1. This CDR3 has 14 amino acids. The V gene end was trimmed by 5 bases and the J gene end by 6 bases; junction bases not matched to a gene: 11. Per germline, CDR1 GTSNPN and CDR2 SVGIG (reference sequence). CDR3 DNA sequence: TGTGCCTGGCATCACGGGGACAGGGCCGTCGAGCAGTACTTC. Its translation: CAWHHGDRAVEQYF.

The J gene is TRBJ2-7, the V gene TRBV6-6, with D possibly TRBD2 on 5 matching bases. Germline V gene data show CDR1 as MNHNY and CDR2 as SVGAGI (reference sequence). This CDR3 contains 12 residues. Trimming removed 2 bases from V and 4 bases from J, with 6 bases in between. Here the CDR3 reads CASSYREYEQYF. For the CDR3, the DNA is TGTGCCAGCAGTTACCGGGAATACGAGCAGTACTTC.

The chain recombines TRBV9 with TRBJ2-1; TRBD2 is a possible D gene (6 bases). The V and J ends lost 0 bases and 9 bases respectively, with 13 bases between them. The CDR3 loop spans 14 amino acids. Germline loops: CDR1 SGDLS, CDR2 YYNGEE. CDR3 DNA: TGTGCCAGCAGCGTAGCCAAACTAGCAGGTGAGCAGTTCTTC. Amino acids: CASSVAKLAGEQFF.

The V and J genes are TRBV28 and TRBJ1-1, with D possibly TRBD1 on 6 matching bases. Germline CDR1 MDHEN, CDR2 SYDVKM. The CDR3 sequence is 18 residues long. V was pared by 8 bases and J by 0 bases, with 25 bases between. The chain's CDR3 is CASPPRDTPGGMNTEAFF. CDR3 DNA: TGTGCCAGCCCACCCCGGGACACCCCTGGGGGTATGAACACTGAAGCTTTCTTT.

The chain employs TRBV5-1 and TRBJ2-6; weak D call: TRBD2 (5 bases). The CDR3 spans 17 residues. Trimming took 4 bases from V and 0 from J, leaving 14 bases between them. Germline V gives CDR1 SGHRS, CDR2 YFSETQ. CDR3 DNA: TGCGCCAGCAGCCCCGGAGGTCTCAGCTCTGGGGCCAACGTCCTGACTTTC. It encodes CASSPGGLSSGANVLTF.

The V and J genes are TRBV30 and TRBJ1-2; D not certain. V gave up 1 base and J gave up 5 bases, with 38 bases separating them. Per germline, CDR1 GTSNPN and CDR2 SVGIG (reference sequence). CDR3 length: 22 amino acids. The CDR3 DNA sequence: TGTGCCTGGAGTGCGGGTAAACCGGAGGGCCCATCCTCTGACATCTCCCTATATGGCTACACCTTC. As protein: CAWSAGKPEGPSSDISLYGYTF.

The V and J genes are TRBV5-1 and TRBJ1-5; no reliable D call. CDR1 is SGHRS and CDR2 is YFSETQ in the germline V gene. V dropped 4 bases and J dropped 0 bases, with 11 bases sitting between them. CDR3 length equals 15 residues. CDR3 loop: CASSPNSNSNQPQHF. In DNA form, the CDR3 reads TGCGCCAGCAGCCCAAACAGCAATAGCAATCAGCCCCAGCATTTT.

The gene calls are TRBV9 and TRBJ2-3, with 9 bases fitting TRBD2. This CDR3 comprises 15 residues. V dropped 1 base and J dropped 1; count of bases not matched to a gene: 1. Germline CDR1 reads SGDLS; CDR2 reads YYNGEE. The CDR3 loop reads CASSVRLAGTDTQYF. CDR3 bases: TGTGCCAGCAGCGTAAGACTAGCGGGCACAGATACGCAGTATTTT.

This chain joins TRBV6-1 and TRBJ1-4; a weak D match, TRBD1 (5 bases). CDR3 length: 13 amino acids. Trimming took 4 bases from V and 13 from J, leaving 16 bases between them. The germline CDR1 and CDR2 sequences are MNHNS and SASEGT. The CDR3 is CASSARGGEGLFF. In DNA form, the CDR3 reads TGTGCCAGCAGTGCTCGCGGGGGGGAGGGACTGTTTTTT.

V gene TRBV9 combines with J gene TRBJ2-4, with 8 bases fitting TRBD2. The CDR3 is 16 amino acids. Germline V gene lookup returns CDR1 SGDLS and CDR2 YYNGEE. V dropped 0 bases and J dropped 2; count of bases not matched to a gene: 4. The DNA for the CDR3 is TGTGCCAGCAGCGTAGAGGAGCGGGGGCCCAAAAACATTCAGTACTTC. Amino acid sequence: CASSVEERGPKNIQYF.

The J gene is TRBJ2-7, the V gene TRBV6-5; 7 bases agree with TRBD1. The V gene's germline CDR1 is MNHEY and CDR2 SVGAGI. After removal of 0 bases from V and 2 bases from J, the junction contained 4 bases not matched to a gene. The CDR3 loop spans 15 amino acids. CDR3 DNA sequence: TGTGCCAGCAGTTACTCCCGGGACAGACCCTACGAGCAGTACTTC. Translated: CASSYSRDRPYEQYF.

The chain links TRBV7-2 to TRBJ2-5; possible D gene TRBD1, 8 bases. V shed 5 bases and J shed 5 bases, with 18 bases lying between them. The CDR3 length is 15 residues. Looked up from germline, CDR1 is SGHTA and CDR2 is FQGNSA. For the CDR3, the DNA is TGTGCCAGCAGCCCGCAGGGGGCCGGGGGGGAGACCCAGTACTTC. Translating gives CASSPQGAGGETQYF.